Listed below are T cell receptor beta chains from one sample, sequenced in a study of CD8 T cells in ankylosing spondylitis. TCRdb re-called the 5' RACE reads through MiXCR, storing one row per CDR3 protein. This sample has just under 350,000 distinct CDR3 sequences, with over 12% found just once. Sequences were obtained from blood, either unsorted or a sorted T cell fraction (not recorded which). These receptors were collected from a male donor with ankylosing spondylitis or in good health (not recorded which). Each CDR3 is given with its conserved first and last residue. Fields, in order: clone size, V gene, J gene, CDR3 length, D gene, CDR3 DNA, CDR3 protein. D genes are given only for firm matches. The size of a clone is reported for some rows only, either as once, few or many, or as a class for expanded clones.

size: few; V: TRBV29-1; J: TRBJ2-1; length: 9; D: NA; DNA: TGCAGCGTTGGGTATGAGCAGTTCTTC; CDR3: CSVGYEQFF
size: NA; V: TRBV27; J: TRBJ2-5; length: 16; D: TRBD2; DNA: TGTGCCAGCAGTCCCTGGACTAGCGGACTTCAAGAGACCCAGTACTTC; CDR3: CASSPWTSGLQETQYF
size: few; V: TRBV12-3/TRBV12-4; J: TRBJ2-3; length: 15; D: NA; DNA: TGTGCCAGCTTCCCGAAAGGGGCGGAACGGGGTACGCAGTATTTT; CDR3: CASFPKGAERGTQYF
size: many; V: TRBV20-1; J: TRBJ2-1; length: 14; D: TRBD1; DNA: TGCAGTACCCTCCGACAGGGAACGGATGGGGAGCAGTTCTTC; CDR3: CSTLRQGTDGEQFF
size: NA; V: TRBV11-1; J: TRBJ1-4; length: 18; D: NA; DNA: TGTGCCAGCAGCTTAGAGTTCACGGCGACCACAACTAATGAAAAACTGTTTTTT; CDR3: CASSLEFTATTTNEKLFF
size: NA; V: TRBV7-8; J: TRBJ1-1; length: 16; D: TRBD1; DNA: TGTGCCAGCAGCGACCGGGACAGGGGGTTAAACACTGAAGCTTTCTTT; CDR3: CASSDRDRGLNTEAFF
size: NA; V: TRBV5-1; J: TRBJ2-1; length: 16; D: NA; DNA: TGCGCCAGCAGCGGGGGACTGAGTGGCCCCTACAATGAGCAGTTCTTC; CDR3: CASSGGLSGPYNEQFF
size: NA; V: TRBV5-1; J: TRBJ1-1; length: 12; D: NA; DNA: TGCGCCAGCAATAAGGGGGACACTGAAGCTTTCTTT; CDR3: CASNKGDTEAFF
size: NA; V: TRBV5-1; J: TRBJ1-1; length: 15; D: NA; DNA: TGCGCCAGCAGCCCACGAGTAGGGGATCGGGCTGAAGCTTTCTTT; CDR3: CASSPRVGDRAEAFF
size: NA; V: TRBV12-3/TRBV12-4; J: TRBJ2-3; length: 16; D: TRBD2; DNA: TGTGCCAGCAGCTTCAGAGTAGCGGGAGGAACAGATACGCAGTATTTT; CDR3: CASSFRVAGGTDTQYF
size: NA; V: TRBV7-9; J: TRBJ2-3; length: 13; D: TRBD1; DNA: TGTGCCAGCAGCTCAGCCCAGGGGGCGGGCCGGTATTTT; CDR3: CASSSAQGAGRYF
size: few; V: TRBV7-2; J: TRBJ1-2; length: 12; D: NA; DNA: TGTGCCAGCAGCTTACCGGCAGGTCGTCACACCTTC; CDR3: CASSLPAGRHTF
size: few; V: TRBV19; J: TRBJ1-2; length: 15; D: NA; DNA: TGTGCCAGTAGTACCCGGGATGCGACACTTATGGGCTACACCTTC; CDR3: CASSTRDATLMGYTF
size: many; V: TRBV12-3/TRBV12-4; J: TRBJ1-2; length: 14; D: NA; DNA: TGTGCCAGCAGCTACGACGGGAGGTCCTATGGCTACACCTTC; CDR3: CASSYDGRSYGYTF
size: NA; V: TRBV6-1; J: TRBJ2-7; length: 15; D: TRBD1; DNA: TGTGCCAGCACCCCGGGGACAGGCAGACCCTACGAGCAGTACTTC; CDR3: CASTPGTGRPYEQYF